These 17 T cell receptor beta chains were sequenced from one sample in a study of T cell repertoires in cytomegalovirus infection. Their antigen targets remain unknown. TCRdb processed the reads anew with MiXCR; each CDR3 protein has one entry. The sample carries about 55,000 distinct CDR3 sequences, roughly a fifth recorded once. This specimen was CD8+ T cells from cultured PBMCs, taken from culture after CMV antigen stimulation. These receptors all stem from a human donor in good health (CMV status not recorded). Some clones in this sample may be carry-over from other donors' samples.

In its sample, this clonotype was seen a few times. The chain combines TRBV28 with TRBJ2-7, with 13 bases that match TRBD2. The V gene end was trimmed by 3 bases and the J gene end by 2 bases; junction bases not matched to a gene: 4. The germline gives CDR1 MDHEN, CDR2 SYDVKM. CDR3 size: 16 residues. CDR3 in amino acids: CASSLTSGRPPYEQYF. CDR3 nucleotide sequence: TGTGCCAGCAGTTTGACTAGCGGGAGGCCACCCTACGAGCAGTACTTC.

The rearrangement uses TRBV27 and TRBJ2-1; no clear D. The CDR3 has 14 amino acids. Germline V gene data show CDR1 as MNHEY and CDR2 as SMNVEV (reference sequence). Trimming removed 3 bases from V and 2 bases from J, with 8 bases in between. The DNA for the CDR3 is TGTGCCAGCAGTTTCGGCAGTACCTACAATGAGCAGTTCTTC. As protein: CASSFGSTYNEQFF.

The chain has TRBV10-3 and TRBJ1-4; D gene unclear. V lost 4 bases, J lost 4 bases, and 10 bases lay in between. Germline CDR1 ENHRY, CDR2 SYGVKD. The CDR3 has 14 residues. Here the CDR3 reads CAISGGGINEKLFF. The CDR3 nucleotides read TGTGCCATCAGTGGAGGAGGGATTAATGAAAAACTGTTTTTT.

This clonotype was counted only a few times. This chain joins TRBV4-3 and TRBJ2-5; TRBD1 might be the D (5 bases). Germline V gene lookup returns CDR1 LGHNA and CDR2 YSLEER. This CDR3 is 15 amino acids long. The ends were cut back, 4 bases at V and 0 bases at J, with 12 bases in the middle. CDR3 nucleotide sequence: TGCGCCAGCAGCCGTTTTAGGGGCGACCAAGAGACCCAGTACTTC. Its protein product is CASSRFRGDQETQYF.

This clonotype was recorded a few times. The rearrangement joins TRBV4-2 to TRBJ1-5, with D uncertain. There are 13 residues in the CDR3. Deletions cut 1 base from V and 3 bases from J, with 4 bases between. Germline CDR1 and CDR2: LGHNA and YNFKEQ. The CDR3 sequence: CASSQVHNQPQHF. The CDR3 DNA reads as TGTGCCAGCAGCCAAGTTCACAATCAGCCCCAGCATTTT.

This clonotype was picked up a small number of times. The V and J genes are TRBV7-3 and TRBJ2-3; 7 bases agree with TRBD2. V was pared by 4 bases and J by 3 bases, with 7 bases of the junction left unmatched. The V gene's germline CDR1 is SGHTA and CDR2 FQGTGA. CDR3 size: 15 residues. CDR3 DNA sequence: TGTGCCAGCAGCTCCGAGGGACTACTGACAGATACGCAGTATTTT. Protein product: CASSSEGLLTDTQYF. The variable domain in full, with the rest retrieved from reference TRBV7-3 and TRBJ2-3, is GAGVSQTPSNKVTEKGKYVELRCDPISGHTALYWYRQSLGQGPEFLIYFQGTGAADDSGLPNDRFFAVRPEGSVSTLKIQRTERGDSAVYLCASSSEGLLTDTQYFGPGTRLTVL.

This clonotype appeared a few times. The chain couples TRBV7-2 to TRBJ2-2, with D maybe TRBD1 (7 bases). The CDR3 is 15 residues long. The germline V and J ends were trimmed by 5 bases and 8 bases, with 18 bases remaining between them. Germline V gene data show CDR1 as SGHTA and CDR2 as FQGNSA. CDR3 coding DNA: TGTGCCAGCAGCCAGGGGGGCCGGGCCACTGGGGAGCTGTTTTTT. This translates into CASSQGGRATGELFF. Filled out from reference TRBV7-2 and TRBJ2-2, the complete variable domain reads GAGVSQSPSNKVTEKGKDVELRCDPISGHTALYWYRQSLGQGLEFLIYFQGNSAPDKSGLPSDRFSAERTGGSVSTLTIQRTQQEDSAVYLCASSQGGRATGELFFGEGSRLTVL.

The table lists this clonotype with a few counts. V is TRBV28 and J is TRBJ2-7; 15 bases are a match to TRBD2. The CDR3 has 16 residues. Germline values: CDR1 MDHEN, CDR2 SYDVKM. J lost 5 bases, V lost 6 bases, and 8 bases had no gene match. CDR3: CASSLGLAGGAHEQYF. The CDR3 coding sequence is TGTGCCAGCAGCCTGGGACTAGCGGGAGGAGCCCACGAGCAGTACTTC.

This clonotype has at least ten counts. The chain joins TRBV4-3 to TRBJ1-4, with 8 bases aligning to TRBD1. CDR1 LGHNA and CDR2 YSLEER come from the germline V gene. V lost 1 base and J lost 8; bases outside the gene matches: 6. This CDR3 has 15 amino acids. The CDR3 nucleotides are TGCGCCAGCAGCCAAGGGACAGGGCCGGTGGAAAAACTGTTTTTT. Protein sequence: CASSQGTGPVEKLFF.

In its sample, this clonotype is medium-sized. This rearrangement joins TRBV6-5 to TRBJ1-1; 11 bases map to TRBD1. The length of the CDR3 is 14 residues. CDR1 and CDR2 (germline): MNHEY, SVGAGI. Trimming removed 4 bases from V and 5 bases from J; junction bases left unmatched: 3. The CDR3 nucleotides are TGTGCCAGCAGTTTAGGGACAGGGGGTACTGAAGCTTTCTTT. Its translation is CASSLGTGGTEAFF.

This clonotype was detected a few times. The V and J genes are TRBV7-9 and TRBJ2-5; 8 nucleotides match TRBD1. This CDR3 is built from 14 residues. The germline CDR1 and CDR2 sequences are SEHNR and FQNEAQ (reference sequence). Trimming at V came to 8 bases and at J to 1 base, leaving 6 bases not matched to a gene. This chain's CDR3 is CASASDRVQETQYF. The CDR3 DNA follows: TGTGCCAGCGCATCGGACAGGGTCCAAGAGACCCAGTACTTC.

This sequence joins TRBV7-6 and TRBJ2-3, with D perhaps given as TRBD1 or TRBD2 (5 bases each). Trimming removed 4 bases from V and 5 bases from J, with 19 bases in between. Germline loops: CDR1 SGHVS, CDR2 FNYEAQ. The CDR3 runs to 16 residues. The chain's CDR3 is CASSSTVLGAGDTQYF. The CDR3 DNA is TGTGCCAGCAGCTCTACCGTTCTAGGGGCGGGAGATACGCAGTATTTT.

This clonotype was seen a handful of times. This chain uses TRBV28 with TRBJ1-5; no definite D call. This CDR3 spans 13 amino acids. The ends were cut back, 2 bases at V and 7 bases at J, with 9 bases in the middle. Germline CDR1 and CDR2: MDHEN and SYDVKM. For the CDR3, the DNA is TGTGCCAGCAGTTTAAAGGGTTACCAGCCCCAGCATTTT. This codes for CASSLKGYQPQHF.

The chain carries TRBV4-3 and TRBJ2-6, with 8 positions matching TRBD2. V lost 0 bases, J lost 1 base, and 5 bases stayed unmatched. The CDR3 is 18 amino acids. Germline V CDR1 and CDR2: LGHNA, YSLEER. The CDR3 DNA is TGCGCCAGCAGCCAAGACCCGGGGGGGCCTTCTGGGGCCAACGTCCTGACTTTC. This translates into CASSQDPGGPSGANVLTF.

This rearrangement joins TRBV7-8 to TRBJ2-3; TRBD2 is a possible D gene (6 bases). The V gene's germline CDR1 is SGHVS and CDR2 FQNEAQ. CDR3 length: 19 amino acids. Trimming left V 6 bases short and J 1 base short, with 26 bases between. DNA of the CDR3: TGTGCCAGCAGTTCACCCGCCCGGGAGATCAGCATCGGCACAGATACGCAGTATTTT. It specifies CASSSPAREISIGTDTQYF. Looking up the rest from reference TRBV7-8 and TRBJ2-3 gives the full variable domain: GAGVSQSPRYKVAKRGQDVALRCDPISGHVSLFWYQQALGQGPEFLTYFQNEAQLDKSGLPSDRFFAERPEGSVSTLKIQRTQQEDSAVYLCASSSPAREISIGTDTQYFGPGTRLTVL.

The V and J genes are TRBV7-9 and TRBJ2-7, with no clear D. Germline CDR1 and CDR2: SEHNR and FQNEAQ (reference sequence). V was cut by 3 bases and J by 0 bases, with 6 bases left in between. The CDR3 sequence is 13 residues long. The CDR3 here is CASSFGNSYEQYF. The CDR3 nucleotides are TGTGCCAGCAGCTTTGGGAACTCCTACGAGCAGTACTTC. Based on the CDR3 plus reference TRBV7-9 and TRBJ2-7, the full variable domain is DTGVSQNPRHKITKRGQNVTFRCDPISEHNRLYWYRQTLGQGPEFLTYFQNEAQLEKSRLLSDRFSAERPKGSFSTLEIQRTEQGDSAMYLCASSFGNSYEQYFGPGTRLTVT.

The V gene is TRBV7-2, the J gene TRBJ2-3; no clear D gene. The ends were cut back, 4 bases at V and 4 bases at J, with 12 bases in the middle. Germline lookup yields CDR1 SGHTA and CDR2 FQGNSA. CDR3 length: 14 residues. The CDR3 region is CASSYVGYPDTQYF. The CDR3 DNA reads as TGTGCCAGCAGCTATGTAGGGTATCCAGATACGCAGTATTTT.